A single sample is the source of the 28 T cell receptor beta chains below, sequenced in a study of T cells in Graves' hyperthyroidism and ophthalmopathy. TCR beta CDR3 sequences were amplified from RNA transcripts. HTBI primers drove first-round RT-PCR of the TCR CDR3. Using its own MiXCR run on the multiplex PCR reads, TCRdb lists one record per CDR3 protein. The sample lists a few hundred thousand distinct CDR3 sequences; 15% to 19% were seen once. The sequenced sample consisted of blood. The receptors derive from a woman younger than 35 with Graves' hyperthyroidism.

There are a few counts of this clonotype. The J gene is TRBJ1-6, the V gene TRBV3-1, with no clear D. The CDR3 contains 16 residues. In germline, CDR1 is LGHDT, CDR2 YNNKEL (reference sequence). V lost 0 bases to trimming and J lost 6 bases, with 12 bases between them. CDR3 nucleotides: TGTGCCAGCAGCCAAGAACTAGCGTTTCGTAATTCACCCCTCCACTTT. Translated, it gives CASSQELAFRNSPLHF. Variable domain in full (rest from reference TRBV3-1 and TRBJ1-6): DTAVSQTPKYLVTQMGNDKSIKCEQNLGHDTMYWYKQDSKKFLKIMFSYNNKELIINETVPNRFSPKSPDKAHLNLHINSLELGDSAVYFCASSQELAFRNSPLHFGNGTRLTVT.

The rearrangement links TRBV27 to TRBJ2-7; 8 bases are a match to TRBD1. From germline, CDR1 is MNHEY and CDR2 SMNVEV (reference sequence). The CDR3 runs to 15 residues. V shed 4 bases and J 5 bases; nucleotides not matched to a gene: 10. DNA of the CDR3: TGTGCCAGCAGTTCTTTAGGACAGGGTCAAGACGAGCAGTACTTC. Amino acids: CASSSLGQGQDEQYF.

At least ten counts were recorded for this clonotype. This chain joins TRBV18 and TRBJ1-1; no firm D call. The CDR3 contains 12 residues. V dropped 2 bases and J dropped 4 bases, with 5 bases sitting between them. CDR1 and CDR2 from the germline V gene are KGHSH and LQKENI. The chain's CDR3 is CASSPWSTEAFF. The CDR3, as DNA: TGTGCCAGCTCACCATGGAGCACTGAAGCTTTCTTT. Full variable domain (outside the CDR3, taken from reference TRBV18 and TRBJ1-1): NAGVMQNPRHLVRRRGQEARLRCSPMKGHSHVYWYRQLPEEGLKFMVYLQKENIIDESGMPKERFSAEFPKEGPSILRIQQVVRGDSAAYFCASSPWSTEAFFGQGTRLTVV.

This clonotype was seen many times. CDR3 sequence: CSAGQGGSYTEAFF. CDR3 sequence (DNA): TGCAGTGCTGGACAGGGAGGGTCATACACTGAAGCTTTCTTT. This sequence joins TRBV20-1 and TRBJ1-1; 8 bases agree with TRBD1. V lost 5 bases and J lost 3; bases outside the gene matches: 8. Germline CDR1 is DFQATT and CDR2 is SNEGSKA (reference sequence). This CDR3 contains 14 residues.

Ten or more counts support this clonotype. V usage is TRBV13 and J usage is TRBJ2-2; TRBD1 might be the D (6 bases). Trimming shortened V by 1 base and J by 6 bases, and 18 bases separated the two germline ends. The CDR3 is 17 amino acids. CDR1 is PRHDT and CDR2 is FYEKMQ in the germline V gene (reference sequence). The CDR3 here is CASSLEGTGKRAGELFF. In DNA form, the CDR3 reads TGTGCCAGCAGCTTAGAGGGAACAGGGAAGAGGGCCGGGGAGCTGTTTTTT.

The chain has TRBV9 and TRBJ2-7; 9 bases fit TRBD1. Germline V gene sequence: CDR1 SGDLS, CDR2 YYNGEE. The CDR3 spans 14 residues. The trim removed 4 bases at V and 5 bases at J, leaving 7 bases unmatched. CDR3 loop: CASSPGTGINEQYF. CDR3 nucleotides: TGTGCCAGCAGCCCTGGGACAGGGATAAACGAGCAGTACTTC.

This clonotype was seen many times. This chain joins TRBV3-1 and TRBJ2-3, with a tentative D call TRBD2 (5 bases). The germline gives CDR1 LGHDT, CDR2 YNNKEL (reference sequence). Trimming pared 0 bases from V and 5 bases from J, leaving 12 bases between. CDR3 size: 15 residues. CDR3 DNA sequence: TGTGCCAGCAGCCAAGATCGGGCTAGCCTAGATACGCAGTATTTT. Translated, it gives CASSQDRASLDTQYF.

The chain couples TRBV28 to TRBJ2-4; no firm D call. V dropped 7 bases and J dropped 0 bases, with 16 bases sitting between them. CDR3 length: 16 residues. CDR1 and CDR2 (germline): MDHEN, SYDVKM. The CDR3 protein is CASTKVKSGAKNIQYF. CDR3 nucleotides: TGTGCCAGCACCAAAGTCAAGAGTGGAGCCAAAAACATTCAGTACTTC.

This chain uses TRBV19 with TRBJ2-7; the D is unclear. The CDR3 extends over 14 amino acids. Trimming removed 3 bases from V and 9 bases from J, with 18 bases in between. Germline lookup yields CDR1 LNHDA and CDR2 SQIVND (reference sequence). This CDR3 is CASSIIAFGDGQYF. Written as DNA, the CDR3 is TGTGCCAGTAGTATTATAGCTTTCGGAGACGGGCAGTACTTC.

V usage is TRBV14 and J usage is TRBJ1-1, with no clear D. Trimming removed 3 bases from V and 7 bases from J, with 6 bases in between. CDR3 length: 11 amino acids. The V gene's germline CDR1 is SGHDN and CDR2 FVKESK. CDR3: CASSQDFEAFF. In DNA, the CDR3 is TGTGCCAGCAGCCAGGACTTTGAAGCTTTCTTT.

This clonotype was seen more than once but under ten times. The rearrangement joins TRBV6-1 to TRBJ2-2, with 9 positions matching TRBD2. With 5 bases clipped from V and 2 bases from J, the junction kept 6 bases outside the gene matches. Germline V gene sequence: CDR1 MNHNS, CDR2 SASEGT. The CDR3 has 16 amino acids. CDR3 sequence reads: CASSFLAGPNTGELFF. The CDR3 nucleotides read TGTGCCAGCAGTTTCCTAGCGGGACCAAACACCGGGGAGCTGTTTTTT.

Many counts were recorded for this clonotype. This chain joins TRBV2 and TRBJ2-5; 13 positions agree with TRBD2. With 6 bases clipped from V and 4 bases from J, the junction kept 8 bases outside the gene matches. Per the germline V gene, CDR1 is SNHLY and CDR2 is FYNNEI. CDR3 length equals 16 residues. CDR3 sequence: CASSPGLAGFSETQYF. Written as DNA, the CDR3 is TGTGCCAGCAGCCCGGGACTAGCGGGATTCTCAGAGACCCAGTACTTC.

This clonotype was counted at least ten times. The chain recombines TRBV5-1 with TRBJ2-1, with a weak D call TRBD2 (6 bases). The CDR3 totals 15 residues. Trimming pared 4 bases from V and 4 bases from J, leaving 15 bases between. The V gene's germline CDR1 is SGHRS and CDR2 YFSETQ. The CDR3 DNA follows: TGCGCCAGCAGCCCCCCGGGGGTCGGATACAATGAGCAGTTCTTC. As protein: CASSPPGVGYNEQFF.

This clonotype occurred many times. The V gene is TRBV3-1, the J gene TRBJ1-4, with 8 bases aligning to TRBD1. The CDR3 totals 16 residues. The germline V gene has CDR1 LGHDT and CDR2 YNNKEL (reference sequence). Trimming removed 4 bases from V and 7 bases from J; junction bases left unmatched: 11. The CDR3 DNA is TGTGCCAGCAGCCCGCGAATGACAGGGGTCGGTGAAAAACTGTTTTTT. It encodes CASSPRMTGVGEKLFF.

This clonotype was seen many times. The rearrangement links TRBV20-1 to TRBJ1-1, with D possibly being TRBD1 (6 bases). CDR1 is DFQATT, CDR2 SNEGSKA, per germline (reference sequence). V dropped 0 bases and J dropped 1 base, with 9 bases sitting between them. The CDR3 extends over 14 amino acids. CDR3 sequence: CSAREGGKNTEAFF. DNA for the CDR3: TGCAGTGCTAGAGAAGGGGGGAAGAACACTGAAGCTTTCTTT.

This clonotype was detected many times. The chain couples TRBV2 to TRBJ1-1, with a possible D match to TRBD1 (6 bases). The CDR3 sequence is 13 residues long. Trimming left V 6 bases short and J 3 bases short, with 11 bases between. CDR1 SNHLY and CDR2 FYNNEI come from the germline V gene. The CDR3 is CASRTKGDTEAFF. The DNA of the CDR3 is TGTGCCAGCAGGACAAAGGGGGACACTGAAGCTTTCTTT. The full variable domain, its missing parts supplied by reference TRBV2 and TRBJ1-1, is EPEVTQTPSHQVTQMGQEVILRCVPISNHLYFYWYRQILGQKVEFLVSFYNNEISEKSEIFDDQFSVERPDGSNFTLKIRSTKLEDSAMYFCASRTKGDTEAFFGQGTRLTVV.

There are many counts of this clonotype. Written as DNA, the CDR3 is TGTGCCAGCAGTTTATGGGACAAATCCTACGAGCAGTACTTC. Translated: CASSLWDKSYEQYF. The chain is built from TRBV27 and TRBJ2-7; possibly TRBD1 for D (6 bases). The CDR3 spans 14 residues. V lost 1 base, J lost 1 base, and 8 bases lay in between. Per the germline V gene, CDR1 is MNHEY and CDR2 is SMNVEV (reference sequence).

This clonotype was seen only a few times. V usage is TRBV20-1 and J usage is TRBJ2-2; no clear D gene. From germline, CDR1 is DFQATT and CDR2 SNEGSKA (reference sequence). The V end lost 4 bases, the J end lost 2 bases, and 23 bases lay between the germline ends. CDR3 length: 18 amino acids. The CDR3 sequence: CSATPLPGRSINTGELFF. CDR3 sequence (DNA): TGCAGTGCTACCCCTCTCCCCGGCAGGTCGATCAACACCGGGGAGCTGTTTTTT.

This clonotype was detected ten times or more. The chain joins TRBV11-3 to TRBJ2-2; D gene ambiguous. V was cut by 5 bases and J by 7 bases, with 11 bases left in between. Germline CDR1 reads SGHNT; CDR2 reads YENEEA. The CDR3 is made up of 13 amino acids. The CDR3, as DNA: TGTGCCAGCAGCCCCACAAGGAACGGGGAGCTGTTTTTT. Residues: CASSPTRNGELFF. Full variable domain (rest looked up from reference TRBV11-3 and TRBJ2-2): EAGVVQSPRYKIIEKKQPVAFWCNPISGHNTLYWYLQNLGQGPELLIRYENEEAVDDSQLPKDRFSAERLKGVDSTLKIQPAELGDSAVYLCASSPTRNGELFFGEGSRLTVL.

In this sample, this clonotype turned up a few times. The rearrangement joins TRBV5-1 to TRBJ2-5; TRBD2 matches at 8 bases. V was clipped by 0 bases and J by 5 bases; unmatched bases: 3. CDR3 length equals 14 residues. Germline lookup yields CDR1 SGHRS and CDR2 YFSETQ. The CDR3: CASSLAGGTETQYF. The CDR3 bases are TGCGCCAGCAGCTTGGCGGGGGGGACGGAGACCCAGTACTTC.

Many counts were recorded for this clonotype. The chain recombines TRBV20-1 with TRBJ1-6, with unresolved D. Trimming removed 7 bases from V and 0 bases from J, with 10 bases in between. The germline V gene encodes CDR1 DFQATT and CDR2 SNEGSKA (reference sequence). The length of the CDR3 is 14 residues. In nucleotides, the CDR3 is TGCAGTGTCCTCCCCAGCTCCTATAATTCACCCCTCCACTTT. Amino acid sequence: CSVLPSSYNSPLHF.

This clonotype was observed many times. The genes are TRBV11-2 and TRBJ2-7, with 9 bases aligning to TRBD1. The CDR3 spans 17 residues. The V gene end was trimmed by 4 bases and the J gene end by 3 bases; junction bases not matched to a gene: 13. The V gene's germline CDR1 is SGHAT and CDR2 FQNNGV. The CDR3, as DNA: TGTGCCAGCAGCTCCATCCGGGACAGGGAAATGAACTACGAGCAGTACTTC. It codes for CASSSIRDREMNYEQYF.

The CDR3 coding sequence is TGCGCCAGCAGCTTCCGGGACAGCCGCCAAGAGACCCAGTACTTC. It is translated as CASSFRDSRQETQYF. The chain couples TRBV5-1 to TRBJ2-5, with 7 bases that match TRBD1. The germline V gene has CDR1 SGHRS and CDR2 YFSETQ. The ends lost 2 bases at V and 1 base at J; junction bases unmatched: 5. The CDR3 is 15 residues long.

This clonotype turned up a few times. The chain uses TRBV29-1 and TRBJ1-1; possible D gene TRBD1, 5 bases. Germline loops: CDR1 SQVTM, CDR2 ANQGSEA. The CDR3 contains 13 residues. Trimming removed 5 bases from V and 0 bases from J, with 10 bases in between. As DNA, the CDR3 is TGCAGCGTTTGGGGCAGGATGAACACTGAAGCTTTCTTT. This codes for CSVWGRMNTEAFF.

This clonotype has ten or more counts. This CDR3 is CASSSSGGGNQPQHF. The CDR3 DNA reads TGTGCCAGCAGTTCCTCGGGAGGAGGCAATCAGCCCCAGCATTTT. V is TRBV28 and J is TRBJ1-5; D remains unclear. The CDR3 length is 15 residues. In germline, CDR1 is MDHEN, CDR2 SYDVKM. V lost 4 bases and J 2 bases, leaving 12 bases between the germline ends.

This chain links TRBV27 with TRBJ2-1; the match to TRBD2 covers 12 bases. The J segment lost 7 bases and the V segment lost 2 bases, leaving 3 bases of the junction unmatched. CDR1 is MNHEY, CDR2 SMNVEV, per germline (reference sequence). This CDR3 has 15 amino acids. The CDR3 DNA sequence: TGTGCCAGCAGTTTACTAGCGGGAGGGTCTAATGAGCAGTTCTTC. Translation gives CASSLLAGGSNEQFF.

This clonotype occurred many times. The genes are TRBV12-3 or TRBV12-4 and TRBJ1-4, with 10 bases matching TRBD1. This CDR3 is built from 17 residues. The V and J ends lost 2 bases and 6 bases, in that order; junction bases with no gene match: 9. CDR3 protein: CASSLRTGGKKDEKLFF. In nucleotides, the CDR3 is TGTGCCAGCAGTTTACGGACAGGGGGAAAGAAGGATGAAAAACTGTTTTTT.

The table lists this clonotype with many counts. The chain has TRBV2 and TRBJ2-1; D remains unclear. This CDR3 region has 17 residues. Germline values: CDR1 SNHLY, CDR2 FYNNEI. The V end was cut by 7 bases, the J end by 1 base, with 20 bases between. The CDR3 protein is CASNGRTVIISYNEQFF. Here the CDR3 DNA reads TGTGCCAGCAACGGACGAACTGTAATAATTTCCTACAATGAGCAGTTCTTC.